A selection of T cell receptor beta chains follows, all from one sample in a study of blood T cell repertoires in COVID-19. The assay was immunoSEQ multiplex PCR, and TCRdb's table has in-frame clones only and misses some. The sample includes about 150,000 clones, 70% to 85% seen only once; the top ten take about 29%. Source material: peripheral blood. These receptors were collected from a woman aged 55-70 years with acute or convalescent COVID-19. Each CDR3 is given with its conserved first and last residue. D genes are given only for firm matches. Not all rows give a size; the values are once, few, many and, for expanded clones, a class.

TRBD1	TRBJ1-5	TRBV7-2	.	TGTGCCAGCCAGGGGGTGGGTAGCAATCAGCCCCAGCATTTT	CASQGVGSNQPQHF
.	TRBJ1-4	TRBV15	once	TGTGCCACCAGCAGAGATCCGGCAGGGATTAATGAAAAACTGTTTTTT	CATSRDPAGINEKLFF
.	TRBJ2-5	TRBV4-2	.	TGTGCCAGCAGCCAAGATGAGAGCAGGCAAGAGACCCAGTACTTC	CASSQDESRQETQYF
.	TRBJ1-5	TRBV7-2	.	TGTGCCAGCAGCCGGGGTTCGGGTCAGCCCCAGCATTTT	CASSRGSGQPQHF
.	TRBJ2-5	TRBV5-1	once	TGCGCCAGCAGCTTTCCAGCGGGTGCCCTTAAAGAGACCCAGTACTTC	CASSFPAGALKETQYF
TRBD1	TRBJ1-1	TRBV2	few	TGTGCCAGCGACCGACAGGGCATGAACACTGAAGCTTTCTTT	CASDRQGMNTEAFF
.	TRBJ1-1	TRBV5-1	.	TGCGCCAGCAGCTGGCAGGGGCTTGAAGCTTTCTTT	CASSWQGLEAFF
.	TRBJ2-3	TRBV7-2	.	TGTGCCAGCAGCTTCTATGCAGATACGCAGTATTTT	CASSFYADTQYF
.	TRBJ2-6	TRBV28	.	TGTGCCAGCAGACTCTCTGGGGCCAACGTCCTGACTTTC	CASRLSGANVLTF
TRBD1	TRBJ1-1	TRBV3-1/TRBV3-2	.	TGTGCCAGCAGCCTCCCGGGACAGGGGACTGAAGCTTTCTTT	CASSLPGQGTEAFF
.	TRBJ1-2	TRBV19	.	TGTGCCAGTAGTATGAGAGGGGACCAGGGGTATGGCTACACCTTC	CASSMRGDQGYGYTF
.	TRBJ2-3	TRBV4-2	.	TGTGCCAGCAGCCCACGGCGGCCGGCGGATACGCAGTATTTT	CASSPRRPADTQYF
.	TRBJ1-5	TRBV6-5	few	TGTGCCAGCAGTTACTCGATAAACGGGCAGCCCCAGCATTTT	CASSYSINGQPQHF
TRBD1	TRBJ2-3	TRBV7-2	.	TGTGCCAGCAGCTTAGGCAGGGGGCGGACAGATACGCAGTATTTT	CASSLGRGRTDTQYF
.	TRBJ1-5	TRBV29-1	.	TGCAGCCCCGAGGGGTCCAGGAGGGGTAGCAATCAGCCCCAGCATTTT	CSPEGSRRGSNQPQHF
.	TRBJ2-7	TRBV7-8	once	TGTGCCAGCAGCTTGGCGGGGCAGGACGAGCAGTACTTC	CASSLAGQDEQYF
.	TRBJ1-4	TRBV10-3	.	TGTGCCGTCCGCGTGGGGGCCTCTAATGAAAAACTGTTTTTT	CAVRVGASNEKLFF
.	TRBJ1-1	TRBV7-9	.	TGTGCCAGCAGCTTAGCGAAACAGGGATTTGAAGCTTTCTTT	CASSLAKQGFEAFF
TRBD2	TRBJ2-3	TRBV5-1	.	TGCGCCAGCAGCAGACCTCCTAGCGGCAGCACAGATACGCAGTATTTT	CASSRPPSGSTDTQYF
.	TRBJ1-5	TRBV19	.	TGTGCCAGTAGTATAGGAGGGAACAATCAGCCCCAGCATTTT	CASSIGGNNQPQHF
TRBD1	TRBJ2-1	TRBV7-3	.	TGTGCCAGCAGCAGAGGACAGGGCAATGAGCAGTTCTTC	CASSRGQGNEQFF
.	TRBJ1-1	TRBV7-2	.	TGTGCCAGCAGCATACAGGGATCCCTAACTGAAGCTTTCTTT	CASSIQGSLTEAFF
.	TRBJ1-1	TRBV5-1	.	TGCGCCAGCAGCCTGGGAGGAGGGGATTGGACTGAAGCTTTCTTT	CASSLGGGDWTEAFF
.	TRBJ1-4	TRBV4-1	.	TGCGCCAGCAGCCAAGATGGGGGAGGGGTCTATGAAAAACTGTTTTTT	CASSQDGGGVYEKLFF
.	TRBJ1-1	TRBV7-3	.	TGTGCCAGCAGCTTTCAGGGCGGGGACACTGAAGCTTTCTTT	CASSFQGGDTEAFF
TRBD1	TRBJ1-3	TRBV18	.	TGTGCCAGCTCACCAGGACAGGCCCGCTCTGGAAACACCATATATTTT	CASSPGQARSGNTIYF
TRBD1	TRBJ2-1	TRBV5-4	.	TGTGCCAGCAGCTTACAGGGGGCGCGATACAATGAGCAGTTCTTC	CASSLQGARYNEQFF
.	TRBJ1-1	TRBV2	.	TGTGCCAGCAGTGACCTCAGGCCTACGAACACTGAAGCTTTCTTT	CASSDLRPTNTEAFF
.	TRBJ2-2	TRBV5-1	.	TGCGCCAGCAGCTTGGCGAGTGGGGAGCTGTTTTTT	CASSLASGELFF
.	TRBJ1-2	TRBV30	.	TGTGCCTGGAGTCTGGAGACTTCTAACTATGGCTACACCTTC	CAWSLETSNYGYTF
.	TRBJ1-2	TRBV4-1	.	TGCGCCAGCAGCCAAGTCTCTGGGGGCGGGAGCTATGGCTACACCTTC	CASSQVSGGGSYGYTF
.	TRBJ2-5	TRBV5-1	.	TGCGCCAGCAGTTCAGGAAAGGGGGTGGAGACCCAGTACTTC	CASSSGKGVETQYF
.	TRBJ2-3	TRBV6-5	.	TGTGCCAGCAGTTACGGGGCGGGGCCCAGCACAGATACGCAGTATTTT	CASSYGAGPSTDTQYF
TRBD1	TRBJ2-1	TRBV24-1	.	TGTGCCACCAGTTTGCCCGGGACAGCCTCCTACAATGAGCAGTTCTTC	CATSLPGTASYNEQFF
.	TRBJ2-3	TRBV6-6	.	TGTGCCAGTCTCCGCACAGATACGCAGTATTTT	CASLRTDTQYF
.	TRBJ1-5	TRBV7-2	.	TGTGCCAGCAGCTCGGACAGAGGCGCCGGGCCCCAGCATTTT	CASSSDRGAGPQHF